This T cell receptor (beta chain) stems from a study of blood T cell repertoires in COVID-19. V lost 7 bases and J lost 3; bases outside the gene matches: 10. The CDR3 extends over 15 amino acids. The germline V gene encodes CDR1 MNHEY and CDR2 SVGAGI. As handled by the study authors: Estimates of nucleated cell counts were drawn from the amplification of reference gene primers. This table comes from immunoSEQ multiplex PCR, and its TCRdb copy is limited to in-frame clones, with some not included. The DNA was the basis for D and trimming; V, J and clone size are from that table. In the table there are 250,000 to 300,000 clones, approximately 91% of which are singletons.

Input material: peripheral blood. The chain uses TRBV6-5 and TRBJ2-7; 9 bases match TRBD2. The sequence derives from a woman aged 55 to 70 with acute or convalescent COVID-19. The CDR3 region has the DNA TGTGCCAGCACCGGCGGGACTAGCCCTTTCTACGAGCAGTACTTC. Its translation: CASTGGTSPFYEQYF.